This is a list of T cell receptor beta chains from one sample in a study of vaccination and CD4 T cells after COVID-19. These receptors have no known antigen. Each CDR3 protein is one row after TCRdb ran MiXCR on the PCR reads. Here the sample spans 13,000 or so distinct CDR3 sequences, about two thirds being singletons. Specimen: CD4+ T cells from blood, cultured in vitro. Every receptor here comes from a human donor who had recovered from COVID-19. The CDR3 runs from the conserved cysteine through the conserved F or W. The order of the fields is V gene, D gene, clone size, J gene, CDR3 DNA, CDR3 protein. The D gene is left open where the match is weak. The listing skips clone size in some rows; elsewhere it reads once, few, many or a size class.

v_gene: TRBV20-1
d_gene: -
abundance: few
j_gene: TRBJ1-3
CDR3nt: TGCAGTGGGACCGGGGGCTCTGGAAACACCATATATTTT
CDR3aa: CSGTGGSGNTIYF

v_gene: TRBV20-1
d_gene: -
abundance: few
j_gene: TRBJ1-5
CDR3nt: TGCAGTGCTAAAGAGAGGCCGACAGGTAATGGCAATCAGCCCCAGCATTTT
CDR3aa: CSAKERPTGNGNQPQHF

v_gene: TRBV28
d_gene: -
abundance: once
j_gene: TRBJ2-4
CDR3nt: TGTGCCAGCAGGACCGATTCCGGACTAAACATTCAGTACTTC
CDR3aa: CASRTDSGLNIQYF

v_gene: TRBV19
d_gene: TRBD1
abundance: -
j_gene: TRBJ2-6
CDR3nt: TGTGCCAGCCGGGACAGGGGGACCGACAGCTCTGGGGCCAACGTCCTGACTTTC
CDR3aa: CASRDRGTDSSGANVLTF

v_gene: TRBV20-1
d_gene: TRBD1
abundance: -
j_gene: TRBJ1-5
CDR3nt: TGCAGTGCTAGTAAGGGACAGAGCCAGCCCCAGCATTTT
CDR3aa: CSASKGQSQPQHF

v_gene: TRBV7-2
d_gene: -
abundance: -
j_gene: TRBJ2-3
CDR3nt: TGTGCCAGCAGCCGCGTTGTGGGGGTCGGAGATACGCAGTATTTT
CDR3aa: CASSRVVGVGDTQYF

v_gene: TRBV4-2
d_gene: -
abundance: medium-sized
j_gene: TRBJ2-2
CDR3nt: TGTGCCAGCAGCCAAGAGGGCAGGGAGACCGGGGAGCTGTTTTTT
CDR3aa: CASSQEGRETGELFF

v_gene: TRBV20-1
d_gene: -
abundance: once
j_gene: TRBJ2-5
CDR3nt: TGCAGTGCTAAATGGAGGGGAGAAGTGGAGACCCAGTACTTC
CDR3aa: CSAKWRGEVETQYF

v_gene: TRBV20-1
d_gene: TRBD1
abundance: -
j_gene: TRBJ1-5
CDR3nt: TGCAGTGTGACAGGGGACGGCAATCAGCCCCAGCATTTT
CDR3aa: CSVTGDGNQPQHF

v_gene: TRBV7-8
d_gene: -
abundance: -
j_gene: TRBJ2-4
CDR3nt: TGTGCCAGCAGCGCAGACAGGCACTTAGCCAAAAACATTCAGTACTTC
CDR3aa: CASSADRHLAKNIQYF

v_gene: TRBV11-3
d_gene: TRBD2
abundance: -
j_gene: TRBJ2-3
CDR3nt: TGTGCCAGCAGCTTAGGGGCGGGACTAGCGGGAGGCACAGATACGCAGTATTTT
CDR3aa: CASSLGAGLAGGTDTQYF

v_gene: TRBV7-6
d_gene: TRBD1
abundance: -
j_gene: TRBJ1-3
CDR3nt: TGTGCCAGCAGCACCGAGACCGGGACAGGGGGCTCTAGATCTGGAAACACCATATATTTT
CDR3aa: CASSTETGTGGSRSGNTIYF

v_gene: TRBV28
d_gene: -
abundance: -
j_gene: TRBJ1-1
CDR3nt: TGTGCCAGCAGTTTATATCAGGGAAGCAGGTACACTGAAGCTTTCTTT
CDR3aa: CASSLYQGSRYTEAFF

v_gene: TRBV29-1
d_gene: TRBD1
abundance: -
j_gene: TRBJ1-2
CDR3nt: TGCAGCGTCCGGGACAGGGGGAAGTTCTCCTATGGCTACACCTTC
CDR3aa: CSVRDRGKFSYGYTF

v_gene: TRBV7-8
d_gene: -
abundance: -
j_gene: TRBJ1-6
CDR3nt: TGTGCCAGCAGCCCGCTCCCAGCGGTGTCCTATAATTCACCCCTCCACTTT
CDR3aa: CASSPLPAVSYNSPLHF

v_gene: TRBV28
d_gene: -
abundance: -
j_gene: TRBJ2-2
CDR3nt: TGTGCCAGCAGTTACCCGCGTCGGGCAGGGGACACCGGGGAGCTGTTTTTT
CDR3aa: CASSYPRRAGDTGELFF

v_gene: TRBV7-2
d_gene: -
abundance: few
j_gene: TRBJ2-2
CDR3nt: TGTGCCAGCAGCCCGTACAGGTTTAACACCGGGGAGCTGTTTTTT
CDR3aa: CASSPYRFNTGELFF

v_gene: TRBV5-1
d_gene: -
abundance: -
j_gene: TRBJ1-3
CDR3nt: TGCGCCAGCAGGGAGCAGACCAGCTCTGGAAACACCATATATTTT
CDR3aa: CASREQTSSGNTIYF

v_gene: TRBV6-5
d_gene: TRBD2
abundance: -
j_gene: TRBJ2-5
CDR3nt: TGTGCCAGCAGTTACAGCCTAGCGGGAGCTAGGCGGGAGACCCAGTACTTC
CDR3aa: CASSYSLAGARRETQYF

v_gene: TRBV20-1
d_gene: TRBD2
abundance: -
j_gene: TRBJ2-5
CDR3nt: TGCAGTGTTTTGACTAGCGGGAGGGATCAAGAGACCCAGTACTTC
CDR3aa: CSVLTSGRDQETQYF

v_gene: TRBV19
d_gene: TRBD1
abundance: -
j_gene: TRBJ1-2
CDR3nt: TGTGCCACCAGACTTTCTCAGGGGGCGGCCTATGGCTACACCTTC
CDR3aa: CATRLSQGAAYGYTF

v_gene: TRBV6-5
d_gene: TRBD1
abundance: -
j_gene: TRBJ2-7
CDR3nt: TGTGCCAGCAGTTCTTCCGGCGGGACAGGTTATGGTGAGCAGTACTTC
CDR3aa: CASSSSGGTGYGEQYF

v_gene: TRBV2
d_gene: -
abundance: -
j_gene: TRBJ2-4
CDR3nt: TGTGCCACCATAGGCAGCCTCAGTACGGACATTCAGTACTTC
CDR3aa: CATIGSLSTDIQYF

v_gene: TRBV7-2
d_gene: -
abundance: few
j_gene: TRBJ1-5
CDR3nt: TGTGCCAGCAGCTCCCCCAATCAGCCCCAGCATTTT
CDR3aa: CASSSPNQPQHF

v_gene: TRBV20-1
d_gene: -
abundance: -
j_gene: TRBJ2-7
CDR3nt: TGCAGTGCTATTCGGGACGGGTCCTACGAGCAGTACTTC
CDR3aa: CSAIRDGSYEQYF

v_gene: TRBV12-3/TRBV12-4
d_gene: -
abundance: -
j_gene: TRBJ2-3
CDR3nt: TGTGCCAGCACGCTGCGGGGAGGCACAGATACGCAGTATTTT
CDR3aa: CASTLRGGTDTQYF

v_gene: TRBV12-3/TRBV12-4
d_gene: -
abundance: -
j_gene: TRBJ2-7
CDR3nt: TGTGCCAGCAGAACACGGGACGGCTCCTACGAGCAGTACTTC
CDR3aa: CASRTRDGSYEQYF

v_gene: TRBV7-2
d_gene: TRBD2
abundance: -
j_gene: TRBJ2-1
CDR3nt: TGTGCCAGCAGCTCAGAGGCTAGCGGGAGGGGATTGGGGTTCTTC
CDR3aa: CASSSEASGRGLGFF

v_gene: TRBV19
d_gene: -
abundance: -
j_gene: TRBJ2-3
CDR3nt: TGTGCCAGTAGCCCGACTTCTAGCACAGATACGCAGTATTTT
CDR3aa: CASSPTSSTDTQYF

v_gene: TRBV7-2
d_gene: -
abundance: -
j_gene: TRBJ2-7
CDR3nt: TGTGCCAGCAGCCCGCGGGACTTCCCTCCCGAGCAGTACTTC
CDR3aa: CASSPRDFPPEQYF

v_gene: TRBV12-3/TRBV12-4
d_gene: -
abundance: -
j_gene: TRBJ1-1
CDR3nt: TGTGCCAGCAGCCCCACACGGCTGAACACTGAAGCTTTCTTT
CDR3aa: CASSPTRLNTEAFF

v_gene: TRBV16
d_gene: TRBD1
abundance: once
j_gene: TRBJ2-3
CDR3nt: TGTGCCAGCAGCCCACAGGGGGCAACAGATACGCAGTATTTT
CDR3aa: CASSPQGATDTQYF

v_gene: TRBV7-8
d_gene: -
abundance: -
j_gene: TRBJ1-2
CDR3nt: TGTGCCAGCAGCTTAGCGGTCCTCGGGTCGGGGACCTATGGCTACACCTTC
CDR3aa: CASSLAVLGSGTYGYTF

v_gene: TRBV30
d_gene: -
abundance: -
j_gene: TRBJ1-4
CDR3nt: TGTGCCTGGAGAATAGTGGAAAAACTGTTTTTT
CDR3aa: CAWRIVEKLFF

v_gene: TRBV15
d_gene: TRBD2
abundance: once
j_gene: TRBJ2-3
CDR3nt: TGTGCCACCAGCAAAACTAGCGGGAGCACAGATACGCAGTATTTT
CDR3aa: CATSKTSGSTDTQYF

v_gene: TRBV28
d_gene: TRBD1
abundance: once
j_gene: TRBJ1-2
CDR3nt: TGTGCCAGCAGTTTAAGAACAGGGGGCCGTGGCTACACCTTC
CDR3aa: CASSLRTGGRGYTF

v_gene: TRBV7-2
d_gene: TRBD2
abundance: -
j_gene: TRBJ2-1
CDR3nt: TGTGCCAGCAGCTCCCCTCTGGGACTAGCGGGAGGGGGTGATGAGCAGTTCTTC
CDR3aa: CASSSPLGLAGGGDEQFF

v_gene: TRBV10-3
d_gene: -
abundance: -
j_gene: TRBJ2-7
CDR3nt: TGTGCCATCAGTGATCACAGCTACGAGCAGTACTTC
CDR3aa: CAISDHSYEQYF

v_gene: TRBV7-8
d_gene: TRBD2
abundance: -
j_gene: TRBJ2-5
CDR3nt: TGTGCCAGCAGCGTGACTAGCGGGAGTTGGGAGACCCAGTACTTC
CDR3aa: CASSVTSGSWETQYF

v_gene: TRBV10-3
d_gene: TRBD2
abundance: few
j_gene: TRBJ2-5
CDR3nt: TGTGCCATCAGTGCCGGGACTAGCGCGGAGACCCAGTACTTC
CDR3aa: CAISAGTSAETQYF

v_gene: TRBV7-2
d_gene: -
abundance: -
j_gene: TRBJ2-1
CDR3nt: TGTGCCAGCAGCCCGCGTGCGACTGAGTACAATGAGCAGTTCTTC
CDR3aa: CASSPRATEYNEQFF

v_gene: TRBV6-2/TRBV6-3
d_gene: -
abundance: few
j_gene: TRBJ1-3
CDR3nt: TGTGCCAGCAGTTACGGGCAGACTGGAAACACCATATATTTT
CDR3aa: CASSYGQTGNTIYF

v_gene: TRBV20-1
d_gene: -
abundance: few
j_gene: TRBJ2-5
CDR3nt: TGCAGTGCTAGAGATGGGGCAGGGGCGCAAGAGACCCAGTACTTC
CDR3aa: CSARDGAGAQETQYF

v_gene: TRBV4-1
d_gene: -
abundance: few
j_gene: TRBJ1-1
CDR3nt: TGCGCCAGCAGCCAAGATCGGAATGAAGCTTTCTTT
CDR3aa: CASSQDRNEAFF

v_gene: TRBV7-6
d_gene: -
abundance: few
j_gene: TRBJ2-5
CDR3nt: TGTGCCAGCAGCAAACGGGTACAAGAGACCCAGTACTTC
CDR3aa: CASSKRVQETQYF

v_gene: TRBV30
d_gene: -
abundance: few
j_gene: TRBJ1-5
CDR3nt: TGTGCCTGGAGTACCGATAGCAATCAGCCCCAGCATTTT
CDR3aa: CAWSTDSNQPQHF

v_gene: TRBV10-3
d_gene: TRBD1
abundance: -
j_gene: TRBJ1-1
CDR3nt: TGTGCCATGCAAGACAGGGGGAACGATGAAGCTTTCTTT
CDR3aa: CAMQDRGNDEAFF

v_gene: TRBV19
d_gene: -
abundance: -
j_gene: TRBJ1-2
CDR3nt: TGTGCCAGTAGTATGGGTCGGTATGGCTACACCTTC
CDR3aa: CASSMGRYGYTF

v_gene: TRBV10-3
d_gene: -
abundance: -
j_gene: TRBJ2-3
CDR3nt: TGTGCCATCAGTGTCCTACCGGGAGACACAGATACGCAGTATTTT
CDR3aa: CAISVLPGDTDTQYF

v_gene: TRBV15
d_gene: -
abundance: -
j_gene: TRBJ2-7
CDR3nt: TGTGCCACCAGCAGAGACGGGAGCGCCCACGAGCAGTACTTC
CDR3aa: CATSRDGSAHEQYF

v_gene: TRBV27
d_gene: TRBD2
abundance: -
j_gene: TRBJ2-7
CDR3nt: TGTGCCACCAATAGCGGGAGCAACGAGCAGTACTTC
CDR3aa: CATNSGSNEQYF

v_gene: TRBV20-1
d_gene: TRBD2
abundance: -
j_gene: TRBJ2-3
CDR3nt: TGCAGTGCTAGACCCTCAGACGGTCGCGGGAGAGGAGAAGATACGCAGTATTTT
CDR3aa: CSARPSDGRGRGEDTQYF

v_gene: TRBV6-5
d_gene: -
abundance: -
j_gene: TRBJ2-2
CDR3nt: TGTGCCAGCAGTTACTCGAGGCGGAACACCGGGGAGCTGTTTTTT
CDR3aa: CASSYSRRNTGELFF